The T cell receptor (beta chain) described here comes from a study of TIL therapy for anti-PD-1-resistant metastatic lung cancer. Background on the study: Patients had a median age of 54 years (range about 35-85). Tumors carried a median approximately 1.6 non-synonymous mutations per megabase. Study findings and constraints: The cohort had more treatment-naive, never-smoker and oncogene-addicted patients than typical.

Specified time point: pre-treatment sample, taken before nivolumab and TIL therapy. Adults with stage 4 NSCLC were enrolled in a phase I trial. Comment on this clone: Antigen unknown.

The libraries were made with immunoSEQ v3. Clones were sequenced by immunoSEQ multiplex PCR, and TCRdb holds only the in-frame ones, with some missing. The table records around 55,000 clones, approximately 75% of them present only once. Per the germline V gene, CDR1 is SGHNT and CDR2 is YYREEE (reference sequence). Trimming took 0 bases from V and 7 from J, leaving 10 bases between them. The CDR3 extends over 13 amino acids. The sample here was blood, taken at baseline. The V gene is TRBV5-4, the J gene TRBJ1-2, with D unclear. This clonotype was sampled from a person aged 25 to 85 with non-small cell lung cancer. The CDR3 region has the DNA TGTGCCAGCAGCTTGGAGAAGGGCGTTGGCTACACCTTC. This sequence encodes CASSLEKGVGYTF. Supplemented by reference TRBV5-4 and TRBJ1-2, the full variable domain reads ETGVTQSPTHLIKTRGQQVTLRCSSQSGHNTVSWYQQALGQGPQFIFQYYREEENGRGNFPPRFSGLQFPNYSSELNVNALELDDSALYLCASSLEKGVGYTFGSGTRLTVV.